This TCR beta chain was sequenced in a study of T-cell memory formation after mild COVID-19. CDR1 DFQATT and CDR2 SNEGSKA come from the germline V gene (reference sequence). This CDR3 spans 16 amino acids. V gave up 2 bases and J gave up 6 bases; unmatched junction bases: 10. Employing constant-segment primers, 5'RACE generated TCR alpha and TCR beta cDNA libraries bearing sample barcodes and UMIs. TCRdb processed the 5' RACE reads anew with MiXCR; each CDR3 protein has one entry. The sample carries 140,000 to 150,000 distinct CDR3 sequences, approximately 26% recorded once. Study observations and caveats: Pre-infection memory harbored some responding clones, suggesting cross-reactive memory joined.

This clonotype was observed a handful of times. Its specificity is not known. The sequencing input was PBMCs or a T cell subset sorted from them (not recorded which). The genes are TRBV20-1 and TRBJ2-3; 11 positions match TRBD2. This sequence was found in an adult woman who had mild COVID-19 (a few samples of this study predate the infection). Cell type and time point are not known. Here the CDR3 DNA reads TGCAGTGCTAGACCGGCGGCTAGCGGGAGGTCGGATACGCAGTATTTT. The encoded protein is CSARPAASGRSDTQYF.